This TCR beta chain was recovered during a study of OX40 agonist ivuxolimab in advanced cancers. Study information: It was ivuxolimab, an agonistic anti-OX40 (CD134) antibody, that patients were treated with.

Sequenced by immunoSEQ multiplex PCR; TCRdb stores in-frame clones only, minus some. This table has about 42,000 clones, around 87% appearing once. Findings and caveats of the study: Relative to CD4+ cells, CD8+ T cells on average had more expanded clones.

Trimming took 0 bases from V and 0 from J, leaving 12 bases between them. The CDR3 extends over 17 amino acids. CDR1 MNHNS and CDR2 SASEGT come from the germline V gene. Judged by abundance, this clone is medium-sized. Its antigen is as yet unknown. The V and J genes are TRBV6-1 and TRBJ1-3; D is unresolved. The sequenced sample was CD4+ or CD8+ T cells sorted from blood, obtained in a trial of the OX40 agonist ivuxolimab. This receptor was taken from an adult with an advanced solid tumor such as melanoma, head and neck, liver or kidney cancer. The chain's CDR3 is CASSEAKLRNSGNTIYF. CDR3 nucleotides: TGTGCCAGCAGTGAAGCGAAGTTGAGGAACTCTGGAAACACCATATATTTT.